This is a list of T cell receptor beta chains from one sample in a study of T cell changes during pregnancy in multiple sclerosis. Data came from immunoSEQ multiplex PCR; TCRdb stores just in-frame clones and leaves some out. The repertoire has tens of thousands of clones, around 90% of them found once; the top ten carry roughly 1.3%. The material sequenced was peripheral blood, taken in the third trimester of pregnancy. The source of these receptors is a female donor with multiple sclerosis, enrolled in a pregnancy study. The CDR3 runs from the conserved cysteine through the conserved F or W. D genes are given only for firm matches. Expanded clones get a size class; other rows say once, few or many, or leave the size out.

d_call: .; j_call: TRBJ1-6; clone_size: .; v_call: TRBV28; cdr3_aa: CASSFLPRSSYNSPLHF; cdr3_nt: TGTGCCAGCAGTTTTCTACCCCGGAGCTCCTATAATTCACCCCTCCACTTT
d_call: .; j_call: TRBJ2-7; clone_size: .; v_call: TRBV7-2; cdr3_aa: CASSPEGLSYEQYF; cdr3_nt: TGTGCCAGCAGCCCCGAGGGCTTATCCTACGAGCAGTACTTC
d_call: TRBD1; j_call: TRBJ1-2; clone_size: few; v_call: TRBV27; cdr3_aa: CASRGQGAIGGYTF; cdr3_nt: TGTGCCAGCAGGGGTCAGGGGGCGATTGGCGGCTACACCTTC
d_call: TRBD1; j_call: TRBJ1-5; clone_size: .; v_call: TRBV19; cdr3_aa: CASSPTGQGKQPQHF; cdr3_nt: TGTGCCAGTAGTCCGACGGGACAGGGGAAACAGCCCCAGCATTTT
d_call: TRBD1; j_call: TRBJ2-3; clone_size: .; v_call: TRBV18; cdr3_aa: CASSPETGYSTDTQYF; cdr3_nt: TGTGCCAGCTCACCCGAGACAGGGTATAGCACAGATACGCAGTATTTT
d_call: TRBD1; j_call: TRBJ1-6; clone_size: .; v_call: TRBV30; cdr3_aa: CAWTDRVGSPLHF; cdr3_nt: TGTGCCTGGACCGACAGGGTTGGATCACCCCTCCACTTT
d_call: TRBD1; j_call: TRBJ2-6; clone_size: .; v_call: TRBV19; cdr3_aa: CASTDRAGANVLTF; cdr3_nt: TGTGCCAGTACCGACAGGGCTGGGGCCAACGTCCTGACTTTC
d_call: .; j_call: TRBJ2-7; clone_size: .; v_call: TRBV7-3; cdr3_aa: CASSLGGFSYEQYF; cdr3_nt: TGTGCCAGCAGCTTAGGCGGATTCTCCTACGAGCAGTACTTC
d_call: TRBD2; j_call: TRBJ2-2; clone_size: once; v_call: TRBV6-4; cdr3_aa: CASSEGLAGTGELFF; cdr3_nt: TGTGCCAGCAGTGAGGGACTAGCGGGGACCGGGGAGCTGTTTTTT
d_call: TRBD2; j_call: TRBJ2-7; clone_size: .; v_call: TRBV5-4; cdr3_aa: CASSVGRGPGYEQYF; cdr3_nt: TGTGCCAGCAGCGTCGGGAGGGGCCCGGGGTACGAGCAGTACTTC
d_call: TRBD1; j_call: TRBJ1-1; clone_size: .; v_call: TRBV19; cdr3_aa: CASRRTGDRAFF; cdr3_nt: TGTGCCAGCCGAAGGACAGGTGATAGGGCTTTCTTT
d_call: .; j_call: TRBJ1-5; clone_size: .; v_call: TRBV7-2; cdr3_aa: CASSSTYWGGLSHF; cdr3_nt: TGTGCCAGCAGCTCCACCTACTGGGGGGGCTTATCGCATTTT
d_call: .; j_call: TRBJ1-6; clone_size: once; v_call: TRBV6-5; cdr3_aa: CATGQGTYNSPLHF; cdr3_nt: TGTGCCACCGGCCAGGGCACCTATAATTCACCCCTCCACTTT
d_call: TRBD1; j_call: TRBJ2-7; clone_size: once; v_call: TRBV5-6; cdr3_aa: CASSQTGSPEQYF; cdr3_nt: TGTGCCAGCAGCCAGACAGGGTCTCCCGAGCAGTACTTC
d_call: .; j_call: TRBJ1-2; clone_size: .; v_call: TRBV2; cdr3_aa: CASTGERVSGYTF; cdr3_nt: TGTGCCAGCACAGGGGAAAGAGTTAGTGGCTACACCTTC
d_call: .; j_call: TRBJ1-6; clone_size: .; v_call: TRBV28; cdr3_aa: CASSRRRSYNSPLHF; cdr3_nt: TGTGCCAGCAGTCGCCGGAGGTCCTATAATTCACCCCTCCACTTT
d_call: .; j_call: TRBJ2-6; clone_size: .; v_call: TRBV9; cdr3_aa: CASSVNSRNSGANVLTF; cdr3_nt: TGTGCCAGCAGCGTAAACAGTCGTAACTCTGGGGCCAACGTCCTGACTTTC
d_call: .; j_call: TRBJ1-2; clone_size: .; v_call: TRBV25-1; cdr3_aa: CASSEWPGKDGYTF; cdr3_nt: TGTGCCAGCAGTGAATGGCCAGGGAAGGATGGCTACACCTTC
d_call: TRBD2; j_call: TRBJ2-4; clone_size: .; v_call: TRBV7-2; cdr3_aa: CASSPTKRGGVGWNIQYF; cdr3_nt: TGTGCCAGCAGCCCGACGAAGCGGGGTGGGGTAGGATGGAACATTCAGTACTTC
d_call: .; j_call: TRBJ1-1; clone_size: few; v_call: TRBV5-5; cdr3_aa: CASPRRLGVAPTEAFF; cdr3_nt: TGTGCCAGCCCCCGCAGGTTAGGGGTCGCCCCCACTGAAGCTTTCTTT
d_call: .; j_call: TRBJ2-7; clone_size: .; v_call: TRBV12-2; cdr3_aa: CASRLGRGRHEQYF; cdr3_nt: TGTGCAAGTCGCTTAGGCAGGGGTCGCCACGAGCAGTACTTC
d_call: .; j_call: TRBJ2-7; clone_size: .; v_call: TRBV19; cdr3_aa: CASSKGASYEQYF; cdr3_nt: TGTGCCAGTAGTAAAGGAGCCTCCTACGAGCAGTACTTC
d_call: TRBD2; j_call: TRBJ2-1; clone_size: .; v_call: TRBV11-3; cdr3_aa: CASSPARGGASNEQFF; cdr3_nt: TGTGCCAGCAGCCCCGCCCGCGGGGGGGCGAGCAATGAGCAGTTCTTC
d_call: TRBD2; j_call: TRBJ2-1; clone_size: .; v_call: TRBV7-4; cdr3_aa: CASSARDRLAGGLRVEQFF; cdr3_nt: TGTGCCAGCAGCGCCCGGGACAGACTAGCGGGGGGGCTTCGGGTTGAGCAGTTCTTC
d_call: TRBD1; j_call: TRBJ1-4; clone_size: .; v_call: TRBV4-2; cdr3_aa: CASSQRGTGAASTNEKLFF; cdr3_nt: TGTGCCAGCAGCCAAAGGGGGACAGGGGCGGCCTCTACTAATGAAAAACTGTTTTTT
d_call: TRBD2; j_call: TRBJ2-1; clone_size: once; v_call: TRBV10-3; cdr3_aa: CAITGTSGGEQFF; cdr3_nt: TGTGCCATCACCGGGACTAGCGGAGGTGAGCAGTTCTTC
d_call: TRBD1; j_call: TRBJ2-3; clone_size: .; v_call: TRBV15; cdr3_aa: CATARGQGHGDTQYF; cdr3_nt: TGTGCCACCGCGAGAGGACAGGGCCATGGGGATACGCAGTATTTT
d_call: TRBD1; j_call: TRBJ1-1; clone_size: .; v_call: TRBV19; cdr3_aa: CASSPNVGQANTEAFF; cdr3_nt: TGTGCCAGTAGCCCAAACGTAGGACAGGCTAACACTGAAGCTTTCTTT
d_call: TRBD1; j_call: TRBJ2-7; clone_size: .; v_call: TRBV7-9; cdr3_aa: CASSPWDAGTGNSYEQYF; cdr3_nt: TGTGCCAGCAGCCCATGGGATGCCGGGACAGGGAACTCCTACGAGCAGTACTTC
d_call: TRBD2; j_call: TRBJ2-1; clone_size: few; v_call: TRBV18; cdr3_aa: CASSPLAGGRNEQFF; cdr3_nt: TGTGCCAGCTCCCCGCTAGCGGGGGGGCGTAATGAGCAGTTCTTC
d_call: TRBD1; j_call: TRBJ2-7; clone_size: .; v_call: TRBV27; cdr3_aa: CACCRDRGRQDYF; cdr3_nt: TGTGCCTGCTGCCGGGACAGGGGGCGCCAGGATTACTTC
d_call: .; j_call: TRBJ1-2; clone_size: .; v_call: TRBV19; cdr3_aa: CASRDQGYGYTF; cdr3_nt: TGTGCCAGTAGAGACCAGGGATATGGCTACACCTTC
d_call: .; j_call: TRBJ2-4; clone_size: .; v_call: TRBV21-1; cdr3_aa: CASSPPRTAKNIQYF; cdr3_nt: TGTGCCAGCAGCCCACCCCGGACTGCCAAAAACATTCAGTACTTC
d_call: .; j_call: TRBJ2-3; clone_size: .; v_call: TRBV2; cdr3_aa: CASSEQGQSTDTQYF; cdr3_nt: TGTGCCAGCAGTGAACAGGGGCAAAGCACAGATACGCAGTATTTT
d_call: .; j_call: TRBJ2-1; clone_size: once; v_call: TRBV5-6; cdr3_aa: CASSFFSESEQFF; cdr3_nt: TGTGCCAGCAGCTTTTTTAGTGAGAGTGAGCAGTTCTTC
d_call: TRBD2; j_call: TRBJ2-3; clone_size: .; v_call: TRBV5-1; cdr3_aa: CASSFGLAGAYTDTQYF; cdr3_nt: TGCGCCAGCAGCTTCGGACTAGCGGGGGCCTACACAGATACGCAGTATTTT
d_call: .; j_call: TRBJ1-1; clone_size: .; v_call: TRBV2; cdr3_aa: CASSDQGWENTEAFF; cdr3_nt: TGTGCCAGCAGTGATCAGGGTTGGGAGAACACTGAAGCTTTCTTT
d_call: .; j_call: TRBJ1-1; clone_size: .; v_call: TRBV4-3; cdr3_aa: CASSQDAENTEAFF; cdr3_nt: TGCGCCAGCAGCCAAGACGCAGAGAACACTGAAGCTTTCTTT
d_call: TRBD2; j_call: TRBJ2-1; clone_size: .; v_call: TRBV6-6; cdr3_aa: CASSPFSGANEQFF; cdr3_nt: TGTGCCAGCAGCCCCTTTAGCGGGGCCAATGAGCAGTTCTTC
d_call: TRBD2; j_call: TRBJ2-5; clone_size: .; v_call: TRBV9; cdr3_aa: CASSASKRGGVETQYF; cdr3_nt: TGTGCCAGCAGCGCCTCGAAGCGGGGGGGCGTCGAGACCCAGTACTTC
d_call: TRBD2; j_call: TRBJ2-1; clone_size: .; v_call: TRBV4-2; cdr3_aa: CASSQDDGGGAGEQFF; cdr3_nt: TGTGCCAGCAGCCAAGATGACGGCGGGGGGGCCGGTGAGCAGTTCTTC
d_call: .; j_call: TRBJ1-6; clone_size: medium-sized; v_call: TRBV2; cdr3_aa: CASSARGTNSPLHF; cdr3_nt: TGTGCCAGCAGTGCCAGGGGTACAAATTCACCCCTCCACTTT
d_call: TRBD1; j_call: TRBJ1-1; clone_size: .; v_call: TRBV10-3; cdr3_aa: CAISESRDREAFF; cdr3_nt: TGTGCCATCAGTGAGTCCCGGGACAGGGAAGCTTTCTTT
d_call: .; j_call: TRBJ2-1; clone_size: .; v_call: TRBV6-5; cdr3_aa: CASSYIAGSYNEQFF; cdr3_nt: TGTGCCAGCAGTTACATCGCGGGGTCTTACAATGAGCAGTTCTTC
d_call: .; j_call: TRBJ2-7; clone_size: .; v_call: TRBV10-3; cdr3_aa: CAISEDRGEQYF; cdr3_nt: TGTGCCATCAGTGAAGACCGGGGGGAGCAGTACTTC
d_call: .; j_call: TRBJ2-7; clone_size: .; v_call: TRBV4-3; cdr3_aa: CASSLLSGVLYEQYF; cdr3_nt: TGCGCCAGCAGCCTCCTTTCGGGGGTACTCTACGAGCAGTACTTC
d_call: TRBD2; j_call: TRBJ2-7; clone_size: .; v_call: TRBV5-6; cdr3_aa: CASRRLAGASYEQYF; cdr3_nt: TGTGCCAGCAGACGACTAGCGGGGGCGTCCTACGAGCAGTACTTC
d_call: .; j_call: TRBJ1-1; clone_size: .; v_call: TRBV18; cdr3_aa: CASSPRAGWTEAFF; cdr3_nt: TGTGCCAGCTCACCACGCGCGGGTTGGACTGAAGCTTTCTTT
d_call: .; j_call: TRBJ2-5; clone_size: few; v_call: TRBV7-2; cdr3_aa: CASSFSGGETQYF; cdr3_nt: TGTGCCAGCAGCTTCAGTGGGGGCGAGACCCAGTACTTC
d_call: .; j_call: TRBJ2-5; clone_size: .; v_call: TRBV7-2; cdr3_aa: CASSPRLDTKEAQYF; cdr3_nt: TGTGCCAGCAGCCCCAGACTAGATACCAAAGAGGCCCAGTACTTC
d_call: .; j_call: TRBJ2-5; clone_size: .; v_call: TRBV19; cdr3_aa: CASTPRVGAEGTQYF; cdr3_nt: TGTGCCAGTACCCCGAGGGTCGGGGCGGAGGGGACCCAGTACTTC
d_call: .; j_call: TRBJ1-3; clone_size: .; v_call: TRBV7-6; cdr3_aa: CASSSGFFAGNTIYF; cdr3_nt: TGTGCCAGCAGCTCGGGATTCTTCGCGGGAAACACCATATATTTT
d_call: .; j_call: TRBJ1-1; clone_size: .; v_call: TRBV7-2; cdr3_aa: CASSLRVGNTEAFF; cdr3_nt: TGTGCCAGCAGCTTACGGGTGGGGAACACTGAAGCTTTCTTT
d_call: .; j_call: TRBJ1-5; clone_size: .; v_call: TRBV28; cdr3_aa: CASSPRQVFSNQPQHF; cdr3_nt: TGTGCCAGCAGTCCTCGACAGGTTTTTAGCAATCAGCCCCAGCATTTT